The 18 T cell receptor beta chains reported below all come from one sample, sequenced in a study of T cells in Graves' hyperthyroidism and ophthalmopathy. TCR beta CDR3 regions were amplified from RNA transcripts. The study used the HTBI primer set for a first-round RT-PCR of the TCR CDR3. TCRdb called the multiplex PCR reads again in MiXCR, with one record for every CDR3 protein. The table includes some 490,000 distinct CDR3 sequences, 20% to 25% detected once. The sequenced sample was blood. Receptors originate from a woman in her seventies with Graves' ophthalmopathy.

The chain recombines TRBV11-2 with TRBJ2-6; no definite D call. Germline CDR1 is SGHAT and CDR2 is FQNNGV. The CDR3 has 16 residues. V lost 2 bases to trimming and J lost 0 bases, with 8 bases between them. CDR3 loop: CASSLFRSSGANVLTF. DNA of the CDR3: TGTGCCAGCAGCTTATTTAGGTCCTCTGGGGCCAACGTCCTGACTTTC.

V and J are TRBV4-1 and TRBJ2-7, with 8 bases lining up with TRBD2. Germline V gives CDR1 MGHRA, CDR2 YSYEKL. The junction had 5 bases not matched to a gene; V was cut back by 3 bases and J by 1 base. This CDR3 is built from 15 residues. Written as DNA, the CDR3 is TGCGCCAGCAGCCAGGGACTAGTCTGGTCCTACGAGCAGTACTTC. Its protein is CASSQGLVWSYEQYF.

The J gene is TRBJ2-7, the V gene TRBV5-1; 13 nucleotides match TRBD2. The junction had 7 bases not matched to a gene; V was cut back by 4 bases and J by 6 bases. In germline, CDR1 is SGHRS, CDR2 YFSETQ. The CDR3 has 15 residues. CDR3 in DNA: TGCGCCAGCAGCACCGGACTAGCGGGAGTAACCGAGCAGTACTTC. This sequence encodes CASSTGLAGVTEQYF.

The V gene is TRBV6-1, the J gene TRBJ2-1; TRBD2 matches 13 bases. Losses at the gene ends were 6 bases for V and 8 bases for J; bases not matched to a gene: 7. This CDR3 has 15 residues. Germline V gene sequence: CDR1 MNHNS, CDR2 SASEGT. CDR3 DNA sequence: TGTGCCAGCAGATCGGGGACTAGCGGGAACTATGAGCAGTTCTTC. It encodes CASRSGTSGNYEQFF.

This clonotype has a count of ten or more. The chain couples TRBV2 to TRBJ1-1; perhaps TRBD1 as D (6 bases). Germline-derived CDR1 and CDR2 are SNHLY and FYNNEI. The V gene lost 6 bases and the J gene lost 1 base, with 15 bases spanning the gap. There are 15 residues in the CDR3. The CDR3, as DNA: TGTGCCAGCAGGACACAGGGTCTTGGGAACACTGAAGCTTTCTTT. Amino acids: CASRTQGLGNTEAFF. Full variable domain (outside the CDR3, taken from reference TRBV2 and TRBJ1-1): EPEVTQTPSHQVTQMGQEVILRCVPISNHLYFYWYRQILGQKVEFLVSFYNNEISEKSEIFDDQFSVERPDGSNFTLKIRSTKLEDSAMYFCASRTQGLGNTEAFFGQGTRLTVV.

The chain combines TRBV19 with TRBJ2-5; no definite D call. Trimming pared 9 bases from V and 3 bases from J, leaving 14 bases between. CDR3 length: 13 residues. Germline-derived CDR1 and CDR2 are LNHDA and SQIVND (reference sequence). CDR3 in amino acids: CASGRTVEETQYF. The CDR3 bases are TGTGCCAGCGGACGGACGGTAGAAGAGACCCAGTACTTC.

The table lists this clonotype with many counts. This chain uses TRBV15 with TRBJ2-5, with 9 bases identical to TRBD2. Unmatched junction bases numbered 6, after V lost 0 bases and J lost 4 bases. The CDR3 runs 16 residues. Germline lookup yields CDR1 LNHNV and CDR2 YYDKDF (reference sequence). The chain's CDR3 is CATSRDRAGGVETQYF. CDR3 in DNA: TGTGCCACCAGCAGAGATCGTGCGGGAGGGGTAGAGACCCAGTACTTC.

The sample holds a few counts of this clonotype. The chain joins TRBV20-1 to TRBJ1-1, with a tentative D call TRBD1 (6 bases). Germline CDR1 is DFQATT and CDR2 is SNEGSKA (reference sequence). The V gene lost 3 bases and the J gene lost 1 base, with 12 bases spanning the gap. This CDR3 is 14 amino acids long. The CDR3 loop is CSASPGHPNTEAFF. CDR3 bases: TGCAGTGCTAGCCCGGGACACCCGAACACTGAAGCTTTCTTT.

This clonotype was picked up a small number of times. The CDR3: CASARGTALLGDTQYF. The CDR3 region has the DNA TGTGCCAGCGCTCGTGGGACAGCCCTATTGGGGGATACGCAGTATTTT. J is TRBJ2-3 and V is TRBV2, with 7 bases identical to TRBD1. The CDR3 has 16 residues. Losses at the gene ends were 8 bases for V and 6 bases for J; bases not matched to a gene: 17. CDR1 and CDR2 from the germline V gene are SNHLY and FYNNEI.

This sequence joins TRBV18 and TRBJ2-1; 11 nucleotides agree with TRBD2. Germline V CDR1 and CDR2: KGHSH, LQKENI. The length of the CDR3 is 15 residues. V was pared by 4 bases and J by 2 bases, with 1 base of the junction left unmatched. CDR3 amino acids: CASSQTSGTYNEQFF. DNA for the CDR3: TGTGCCAGCTCACAGACTAGCGGGACCTACAATGAGCAGTTCTTC.

V is TRBV9 and J is TRBJ2-2; D is uncertain. The CDR3 has 14 residues. Germline values: CDR1 SGDLS, CDR2 YYNGEE. Trimming pared 0 bases from V and 5 bases from J, leaving 8 bases between. The CDR3 reads CASSVASRTGELFF. The CDR3 region has the DNA TGTGCCAGCAGCGTAGCTTCCAGGACCGGGGAGCTGTTTTTT.

This clonotype has a handful of counts. In nucleotides, the CDR3 is TGTGCCAGCAGTTTGTCGGCGGGGCTGTCTGGAAACACCATATATTTT. Protein sequence: CASSLSAGLSGNTIYF. This chain uses TRBV28 with TRBJ1-3, with D perhaps TRBD1 (5 bases). With 3 bases removed from V and 1 base from J, the gap between germline ends came to 13 bases. The CDR3 length is 16 residues. CDR1 is MDHEN and CDR2 is SYDVKM in the germline V gene.

This sequence joins TRBV24-1 and TRBJ2-1; no definite D call. The germline CDR1 and CDR2 sequences are KGHDR and SFDVKD. Trimming pared 3 bases from V and 8 bases from J, leaving 10 bases between. The CDR3 runs 13 residues. The CDR3 DNA reads as TGTGCCACCAGTGATGCCCCGGGTTATGAGCAGTTCTTC. This codes for CATSDAPGYEQFF.

This clonotype was counted ten times or more. The V call is TRBV20-1, the J call TRBJ1-2, with D perhaps TRBD1 (5 bases). Germline V gene sequence: CDR1 DFQATT, CDR2 SNEGSKA (reference sequence). V was pared by 0 bases and J by 7 bases, with 15 bases between. This CDR3 comprises 14 residues. This CDR3 reads CSARDRGGVAGYTF. Here the CDR3 DNA reads TGCAGTGCTAGAGATCGGGGGGGGGTTGCTGGCTACACCTTC.

This clonotype has just a few counts. The chain employs TRBV5-1 and TRBJ2-7; TRBD2 matches 10 bases. V was clipped by 1 base and J by 5 bases; unmatched bases: 6. CDR1 and CDR2 (germline): SGHRS, YFSETQ. The CDR3 has 15 residues. The CDR3 sequence: CASSLLSSGSHEQYF. The CDR3, as DNA: TGCGCCAGCAGCTTGCTCTCTAGCGGGAGCCACGAGCAGTACTTC. Filled out from reference TRBV5-1 and TRBJ2-7, the complete variable domain reads KAGVTQTPRYLIKTRGQQVTLSCSPISGHRSVSWYQQTPGQGLQFLFEYFSETQRNKGNFPGRFSGRQFSNSRSEMNVSTLELGDSALYLCASSLLSSGSHEQYFGPGTRLTVT.

This clonotype was seen many times. The J gene is TRBJ2-3, the V gene TRBV7-2; D gene unclear. This CDR3 contains 13 residues. Germline V gene sequence: CDR1 SGHTA, CDR2 FQGNSA. Trimming stripped 5 bases from V and 3 bases from J, with 9 bases between. CDR3 loop: CASSNRPTDTQYF. Written as DNA, the CDR3 is TGTGCCAGCAGCAACCGACCAACAGATACGCAGTATTTT. The complete variable domain, with remaining parts taken from reference TRBV7-2 and TRBJ2-3, reads GAGVSQSPSNKVTEKGKDVELRCDPISGHTALYWYRQSLGQGLEFLIYFQGNSAPDKSGLPSDRFSAERTGGSVSTLTIQRTQQEDSAVYLCASSNRPTDTQYFGPGTRLTVL.

This clonotype was counted only a few times. V gene TRBV5-1 combines with J gene TRBJ2-1; possibly TRBD1 for D (5 bases). The CDR3 runs 15 residues. Trimming shortened V by 0 bases and J by 3 bases, and 10 bases separated the two germline ends. In germline, CDR1 is SGHRS, CDR2 YFSETQ. CDR3 bases: TGCGCCAGCAGCTTGGAAGACAGTAACTACAATGAGCAGTTCTTC. Translating gives CASSLEDSNYNEQFF.

The sample holds a few counts of this clonotype. The chain combines TRBV6-1 with TRBJ1-1; 8 nucleotides line up with TRBD1. CDR3 size: 15 residues. With 6 bases clipped from V and 7 bases from J, the junction kept 13 bases outside the gene matches. Per germline, CDR1 MNHNS and CDR2 SASEGT. The CDR3: CASSQNAGGWGEAFF. For the CDR3, the DNA is TGTGCCAGCAGCCAGAACGCAGGGGGCTGGGGTGAAGCTTTCTTT.